The rows below give T cell receptor beta chains drawn from one sample of a study of T-cell memory formation after mild COVID-19. TCRdb fed the 5' RACE reads into MiXCR, producing one record per CDR3 protein. The sample has hundreds of thousands of distinct CDR3 sequences, 15% to 20% seen once. Sequencing was carried out using PBMCs or a T cell subset sorted from them (not recorded which). The receptors shown here come from an adult woman who had mild COVID-19 (a few samples of this study predate the infection). Cell type and time point are not known. Both conserved end residues are part of each CDR3. D genes are given only for firm matches. Size tells how often a clone was seen (once, few, many) or the class of an expanded clone, and some rows leave it out.

d_gene,len,v_gene,abundance,j_gene,CDR3nt,CDR3aa
TRBD2,18,TRBV7-2,many,TRBJ2-1,TGTGCCAGCAGCTTAGGGCCCCGGGGGGGCCAATCCTACAATGAGCAGTTCTTC,CASSLGPRGGQSYNEQFF
.,14,TRBV7-2,.,TRBJ2-3,TGTGCCAGCAGGTTTCGGAGGCGGTCGGATACGCAGTATTTT,CASRFRRRSDTQYF
.,15,TRBV20-1,.,TRBJ1-1,TGCAGTGCTCGGGGGGGGCAGGGCGCGAACACTGAAGCTTTCTTT,CSARGGQGANTEAFF
TRBD2,15,TRBV7-2,few,TRBJ2-3,TGTGCCAGCAGAACCTCCGGGGGGAACACAGATACGCAGTATTTT,CASRTSGGNTDTQYF
TRBD2,14,TRBV20-1,many,TRBJ2-3,TGCAGTGCTAGAGATACCCTAGCGGGAATTGCGCAGTATTTT,CSARDTLAGIAQYF
.,16,TRBV5-6,.,TRBJ2-7,TGTGCCAGCAGCCTCTCCCGGGACATCTACTTCTACGAGCAGTACTTC,CASSLSRDIYFYEQYF
TRBD1,16,TRBV7-3,few,TRBJ2-1,TGTGCCAGCAGCTCAGATAGGGACAGGGGCGGAAATGAGCAGTTCTTC,CASSSDRDRGGNEQFF
.,14,TRBV7-6,.,TRBJ2-7,TGTGCAAGCAGCCCCTCACGGACAGAGGACGAGCAGTACTTC,CASSPSRTEDEQYF
.,14,TRBV2,.,TRBJ2-3,TGTGCCAGCACCCCACCGACTAGCACAGATACGCAGTATTTT,CASTPPTSTDTQYF
.,13,TRBV3-1,.,TRBJ1-1,TGTGCCAGCAGCCGTGCGGGGGTCACTGAAGCTTTCTTT,CASSRAGVTEAFF
.,15,TRBV9,.,TRBJ2-2,TGTGCCAGCAGCGTAGCGGGGATGGGTACCGGGGAGCTGTTTTTT,CASSVAGMGTGELFF
TRBD2,17,TRBV5-1,few,TRBJ2-5,TGCGCCAGCAGCTTGGTAGGACTAGCGGGGGCCCAAGAGACCCAGTACTTC,CASSLVGLAGAQETQYF
.,14,TRBV7-2,.,TRBJ2-3,TGTGCCAGCAGCTTCGACAGGCGCACAGATACGCAGTATTTT,CASSFDRRTDTQYF
.,15,TRBV6-2/TRBV6-3,.,TRBJ1-4,TGTGCCAGCAGTTACCCCCAGACAACTAATGAAAAACTGTTTTTT,CASSYPQTTNEKLFF
TRBD2,17,TRBV6-6,few,TRBJ2-1,TGTGCCAGCAGTTACCCCCTTCTAGCGGACTTCTACAATGAGCAGTTCTTC,CASSYPLLADFYNEQFF
TRBD2,16,TRBV6-2/TRBV6-3,few,TRBJ2-7,TGTGCCAGCAGTCGGGTTCTAGCGGGATTGTCCTACGAGCAGTACTTC,CASSRVLAGLSYEQYF
.,13,TRBV20-1,.,TRBJ2-7,TGCAGTGGTAGACAGGAGATTTCCTACGAGCAGTACTTC,CSGRQEISYEQYF
TRBD1,16,TRBV24-1,.,TRBJ2-7,TGTGCCACCAGTGCTCCCGTGGGACAGGGGACCTACGAGCAGTACTTC,CATSAPVGQGTYEQYF
.,13,TRBV3-1,.,TRBJ2-7,TGTGCCAGCAGCCAAGCGGACGGCTACGAGCAGTACTTC,CASSQADGYEQYF
.,13,TRBV29-1,.,TRBJ2-1,TGCAGCGTTGGGGTCTCCTTAGCGAATGAGCAGTTCTTC,CSVGVSLANEQFF
.,16,TRBV12-3/TRBV12-4,.,TRBJ2-1,TGTGCCAGCAGTTTTGGTAAACCGAGCTCCTACAATGAGCAGTTCTTC,CASSFGKPSSYNEQFF
.,14,TRBV12-3/TRBV12-4,.,TRBJ1-2,TGTGCCAGCAGTTTAGCTATCAGGGACCTAGGCTACACCTTC,CASSLAIRDLGYTF
TRBD2,17,TRBV7-9,few,TRBJ2-1,TGTGCCAGCAGCCTCCCCCTGGCGGGAGCGAGGGAAGGTGAGCAGTTCTTC,CASSLPLAGAREGEQFF
TRBD2,16,TRBV5-1,.,TRBJ2-1,TGCGCCAGCAGCCTAACGACCGGGAGGTCCTACAATGAGCAGTTCTTC,CASSLTTGRSYNEQFF
.,13,TRBV6-1,.,TRBJ2-4,TGTGCCAGCAGTGCTCCTGCCAAAAACATTCAGTACTTC,CASSAPAKNIQYF
TRBD1,12,TRBV12-3/TRBV12-4,few,TRBJ1-2,TGTGCCAGCAGGTACAGGGGTAAGGGCTACACCTTC,CASRYRGKGYTF
TRBD1,15,TRBV24-1,.,TRBJ1-1,TGTGCCACCAGTGACTCGACAGGGGATTTGTCTGAAGCTTTCTTT,CATSDSTGDLSEAFF
.,13,TRBV12-3/TRBV12-4,.,TRBJ2-3,TGTGCCAGCAGTTTAGATTTTCCGGATACGCAGTATTTT,CASSLDFPDTQYF
.,13,TRBV4-2,few,TRBJ2-1,TGTGCCAGCAGCCAAGGCTGGCAGAATGAGCAGTTCTTC,CASSQGWQNEQFF
.,13,TRBV10-3,.,TRBJ2-3,TGTGCCATCAGTGGCCAACAGGAGGATACGCAGTATTTT,CAISGQQEDTQYF
.,14,TRBV19,few,TRBJ1-4,TGTGCCAGTAGTAGCGGGCTCCTAGACGAAAAACTGTTTTTT,CASSSGLLDEKLFF
.,17,TRBV5-1,few,TRBJ2-2,TGCGCCAGCAGCTCGAGGGTGGGAGGACAGAACACCGGGGAGCTGTTTTTT,CASSSRVGGQNTGELFF
.,12,TRBV10-3,.,TRBJ1-2,TGTGCCATCAGTGAGTCGGGCTATGGCTACACCTTC,CAISESGYGYTF
.,12,TRBV2,few,TRBJ1-4,TGTGCCAGCAGTGAAGAGGATGAAAAACTGTTTTTT,CASSEEDEKLFF
TRBD1,13,TRBV10-3,many,TRBJ1-1,TGTGCCATCACCCCCCTACCGGGACAGGGGGCTTTCTTT,CAITPLPGQGAFF
.,14,TRBV20-1,.,TRBJ1-1,TGCAGTGCTAGAGAGGGCAGGGAATTCACTGAAGCTTTCTTT,CSAREGREFTEAFF
TRBD1,15,TRBV18,few,TRBJ2-1,TGTGCCAGCTCACCTTGGGACAGTATCGGCAATGAGCAGTTCTTC,CASSPWDSIGNEQFF
.,15,TRBV29-1,.,TRBJ2-3,TGCAGCGTTGGATGGGGGCGGACTAGCACAGATACGCAGTATTTT,CSVGWGRTSTDTQYF
.,14,TRBV20-1,.,TRBJ2-7,TGCAGTGCTAGAGATGGGTCTAGCCCCCACGAGCAGTACTTC,CSARDGSSPHEQYF
.,16,TRBV18,.,TRBJ1-1,TGTGCCAGCTCACCACGGGCAGGGGAAAGGAACACTGAAGCTTTCTTT,CASSPRAGERNTEAFF
.,15,TRBV12-3/TRBV12-4,few,TRBJ1-5,TGTGCCAGCAGGACGGTGGATAGGGGGGATCAGCCCCAGCATTTT,CASRTVDRGDQPQHF
TRBD2,16,TRBV20-1,few,TRBJ2-3,TGCAGTGCCTCAATCTTCCGGCTAGCGGGCACAGATACGCAGTATTTT,CSASIFRLAGTDTQYF
TRBD2,17,TRBV5-1,.,TRBJ2-3,TGCGCCAGCAGCTTGTTGCCTAGCGGAAGCGCAGCAGATACGCAGTATTTT,CASSLLPSGSAADTQYF
.,14,TRBV19,many,TRBJ2-5,TGTGCCAGTAGTATTGATCACAGCCAAGAGACCCAGTACTTC,CASSIDHSQETQYF
.,13,TRBV7-6,many,TRBJ2-1,TGTGCCAGCAGCCCCCAATTACCGGGGGAGCAGTTCTTC,CASSPQLPGEQFF
TRBD1,16,TRBV7-9,few,TRBJ2-5,TGTGCCAGCAGCCACTGGGACAGTCAGTACCAAGAGACCCAGTACTTC,CASSHWDSQYQETQYF
TRBD1,14,TRBV12-3/TRBV12-4,many,TRBJ2-1,TGTGCCAGCAGTCTACCGACAGGGTACCATGAGCAGTTCTTC,CASSLPTGYHEQFF
.,15,TRBV7-9,.,TRBJ2-2,TGTGCCAGCAGCCCGACAGGGAGGGACACCGGGGAGCTGTTTTTT,CASSPTGRDTGELFF
.,15,TRBV29-1,.,TRBJ2-2,TGCAGCGCAAGGACCTACACCTCCGGCGCCGGGGAGCTGTTTTTT,CSARTYTSGAGELFF
TRBD2,16,TRBV6-2/TRBV6-3,.,TRBJ2-1,TGTGCCAGCAGTTACTGCAGGTCTAGCGGGGAGTGTGAGCAGTTCTTC,CASSYCRSSGECEQFF
TRBD2,13,TRBV9,.,TRBJ2-7,TGTGCCAGCAGCCTAGCGGGGGACCTCGAGCAGTACTTC,CASSLAGDLEQYF
.,15,TRBV9,.,TRBJ1-4,TGTGCCAGCAGCGTAGAGGGTTCGGCTAATGAAAAACTGTTTTTT,CASSVEGSANEKLFF
.,14,TRBV18,.,TRBJ2-7,TGTGCCAGCTCCCCTACAATAGTTCTCTACGAGCAGTACTTC,CASSPTIVLYEQYF
.,15,TRBV12-3/TRBV12-4,.,TRBJ2-3,TGTGCCACCGCACCTAAGGGAGTAAGCACAGATACGCAGTATTTT,CATAPKGVSTDTQYF
.,18,TRBV18,once,TRBJ1-1,TGTGCCAGCTCGCGACTACACCAGTCCGGAGGGACGAACACTGAAGCTTTCTTT,CASSRLHQSGGTNTEAFF